Listed here are 17 T cell receptor beta chains from one sample, sequenced in a study of shared clonotypes between healthy human individuals. Clones were read by immunoSEQ multiplex PCR, and TCRdb kept only the in-frame ones, dropping some. In the table there are some 660,000 clones, more than 70% of which are singletons. Sequenced material: memory CD4+ T cells sorted from blood. Subset: CD45RA-negative fraction. The receptors shown here come from a woman aged 25 to 39 in good health.

The chain carries TRBV6-5 and TRBJ2-2, with D possibly being TRBD1 (6 bases). This CDR3 region has 15 residues. Trimming cost V 4 bases and J 2 bases, with 11 bases left between them. Germline CDR1 is MNHEY and CDR2 is SVGAGI. CDR3 sequence: CASSSGTQNTGELFF. The DNA for the CDR3 is TGTGCCAGCAGTTCCGGGACACAAAACACCGGGGAGCTGTTTTTT.

The chain employs TRBV28 and TRBJ2-1, with D possibly being TRBD1 (5 bases). The CDR3 is 15 residues long. V was shortened by 3 bases and J by 2 bases, with 11 bases between the two germline ends. Germline loops: CDR1 MDHEN, CDR2 SYDVKM. CDR3 bases: TGTGCCAGCAGTTTGGGGCCAGGTCCCTACAATGAGCAGTTCTTC. Translating it yields CASSLGPGPYNEQFF.

This chain connects TRBV6-5 to TRBJ1-2; the match to TRBD1 covers 8 bases. Trimming removed 0 bases from V and 4 bases from J; junction bases left unmatched: 4. This CDR3 is built from 15 residues. CDR1 is MNHEY, CDR2 SVGAGI, per germline. CDR3 in amino acids: CASSYSRQGIYGYTF. The DNA of the CDR3 is TGTGCCAGCAGTTACTCGAGACAGGGGATCTATGGCTACACCTTC.

The V call is TRBV19, the J call TRBJ1-1; 7 nucleotides align to TRBD1. J was trimmed by 3 bases and V by 4 bases; bases with no gene match: 11. This CDR3 is 16 amino acids long. Germline V lookup: CDR1 LNHDA, CDR2 SQIVND (reference sequence). CDR3 coding DNA: TGTGCCAGTAGTAGGGCAACAGGGGTTGGGGACACTGAAGCTTTCTTT. Protein: CASSRATGVGDTEAFF.

This chain uses TRBV11-3 with TRBJ2-3; 10 nucleotides agree with TRBD2. V dropped 4 bases and J dropped 6; count of bases not matched to a gene: 10. CDR3 length: 16 residues. CDR1 and CDR2 from the germline V gene are SGHNT and YENEEA. The DNA for the CDR3 is TGTGCCAGCAGCTACTCGGCTAGCGGGAGTGGGGATACGCAGTATTTT. This sequence encodes CASSYSASGSGDTQYF.

The chain combines TRBV11-2 with TRBJ2-1; D is undetermined. Trimming took 4 bases from V and 4 from J, leaving 14 bases between them. CDR1 is SGHAT and CDR2 is FQNNGV in the germline V gene. This CDR3 is 15 amino acids long. For the CDR3, the DNA is TGTGCCAGCAGCTCCCGCCGGGCCGAATACAATGAGCAGTTCTTC. It is translated as CASSSRRAEYNEQFF.

CDR3 sequence: CASSPRQAHREKLFF. The CDR3 DNA reads as TGTGCCAGCAGTCCCAGACAGGCCCATAGGGAAAAACTGTTTTTT. V gene TRBV27 combines with J gene TRBJ1-4; the D gene is possibly TRBD1 (6 bases). CDR3 size: 15 residues. Deletions cut 5 bases from V and 8 bases from J, with 18 bases between. Per the germline V gene, CDR1 is MNHEY and CDR2 is SMNVEV (reference sequence). The full variable domain, with the rest looked up from reference TRBV27 and TRBJ1-4, is EAQVTQNPRYLITVTGKKLTVTCSQNMNHEYMSWYRQDPGLGLRQIYYSMNVEVTDKGDVPEGYKVSRKEKRNFPLILESPSPNQTSLYFCASSPRQAHREKLFFGSGTQLSVL.

The chain couples TRBV11-2 to TRBJ2-2; the match to TRBD1 covers 10 bases. The CDR3 has 13 residues. Germline-derived CDR1 and CDR2 are SGHAT and FQNNGV. With V trimmed by 5 bases and J by 12 bases, 6 bases remained unmatched. In DNA, the CDR3 is TGTGCCAGCAGCCCGGACAGGGGGTCGAAGCTGTTTTTT. The encoded protein is CASSPDRGSKLFF.

This rearrangement joins TRBV13 to TRBJ2-5; D perhaps matches TRBD1 (5 bases). Germline V lookup: CDR1 PRHDT, CDR2 FYEKMQ (reference sequence). The CDR3 has 12 residues. Trimming shortened V by 5 bases and J by 4 bases, and 8 bases separated the two germline ends. CDR3 in amino acids: CASSLDRETQYF. The CDR3 DNA is TGTGCCAGCAGCCTTGACAGAGAGACCCAGTACTTC.

The chain is built from TRBV6-5 and TRBJ2-5; D might be TRBD1 or TRBD2, each matching 7 bases. With 4 bases removed from V and 2 bases from J, the gap between germline ends came to 17 bases. In germline, CDR1 is MNHEY, CDR2 SVGAGI. This CDR3 comprises 16 residues. CDR3: CASSSGGARPQETQYF. The CDR3, as DNA: TGTGCCAGCAGTTCAGGGGGGGCACGTCCGCAAGAGACCCAGTACTTC.

This clone was picked up a small number of times. One base away lies a much larger clone, so this may be a sequencing read error. At the DNA level, this CDR3 is encoded by other sequences in the same sample as well. The chain combines TRBV7-2 with TRBJ2-7; 7 bases are a match to TRBD2. With V trimmed by 3 bases and J by 1 base, 3 bases remained unmatched. This CDR3 region has 14 residues. Germline CDR1 SGHTA, CDR2 FQGNSA. DNA for the CDR3: TGTGCCAGCAGCTTCCAGCGGGATTCCTACGAGCAGTACTTC. Translating gives CASSFQRDSYEQYF.

Only a few counts were recorded for this clone. The chain recombines TRBV20-1 with TRBJ1-2, with D hard to call. This CDR3 is 11 amino acids long. Trimming pared 3 bases from V and 8 bases from J, leaving 10 bases between. In germline, CDR1 is DFQATT, CDR2 SNEGSKA (reference sequence). The CDR3 reads CSASSPEGYTF. The CDR3, as DNA: TGCAGTGCTAGTTCCCCGGAGGGCTACACCTTC.

V and J are TRBV28 and TRBJ2-1; 9 positions match TRBD1. Germline trimming cut 7 bases from V and 8 bases from J; bases unmatched to any gene: 6. Germline V gene data show CDR1 as MDHEN and CDR2 as SYDVKM. The CDR3 is 13 amino acids. In DNA, the CDR3 is TGTGCCAGCATTCCGGGACAGGGCGATGAGCAGTTCTTC. Its translation: CASIPGQGDEQFF.

The rearrangement uses TRBV28 and TRBJ1-1, with TRBD1 identical over 7 bases. Germline V gene lookup returns CDR1 MDHEN and CDR2 SYDVKM. The V segment lost 10 bases and the J segment 3 bases; nucleotides outside the gene matches: 8. This CDR3 region has 13 residues. The CDR3 DNA reads TGTGCCATCCATACCACAGGGGACACTGAAGCTTTCTTT. Translated: CAIHTTGDTEAFF.

Points on this clone: Other DNA sequences from this sample encode an identical CDR3 as well. J is TRBJ1-1 and V is TRBV18; D unclear. The length of the CDR3 is 14 residues. V gave up 1 base and J gave up 3 bases, with 9 bases separating them. The germline CDR1 and CDR2 sequences are KGHSH and LQKENI. CDR3 in DNA: TGTGCCAGCTCACCACAGGGTCCCGACACTGAAGCTTTCTTT. Translated: CASSPQGPDTEAFF.

This clone occurred a few times. The chain joins TRBV7-3 to TRBJ2-3, with TRBD1 as a possible D gene (6 bases). The CDR3 extends over 15 amino acids. The V end was cut by 3 bases, the J end by 4 bases, with 14 bases between. Germline CDR1 SGHTA, CDR2 FQGTGA. In DNA form, the CDR3 reads TGTGCCAGCAGCTTCTCACAGGGTCGGCCAGATACGCAGTATTTT. This sequence encodes CASSFSQGRPDTQYF.

This chain uses TRBV2 with TRBJ2-3; D unresolved. The CDR3 extends over 14 amino acids. The V end lost 2 bases, the J end lost 4 bases, and 10 bases lay between the germline ends. CDR1 is SNHLY and CDR2 is FYNNEI in the germline V gene. The CDR3 sequence: CASSETRSADTQYF. CDR3 DNA sequence: TGTGCCAGCAGTGAAACCCGTTCGGCAGATACGCAGTATTTT.